The rows below give T cell receptor beta chains drawn from one sample of a study of shared clonotypes between healthy human individuals. The data were produced by immunoSEQ multiplex PCR, yet TCRdb's version contains in-frame clones alone and is incomplete. This sample has about 2.1 million clones, with over 85% found just once. The sequenced sample consisted of naive CD8+ T cells from PBMCs. These receptors were obtained from a man between 18 and 35 years old in good health. Some clones in this sample may be carry-over from other donors' samples. Each CDR3 is given with its conserved first and last residue. A D gene is named only where the DNA matches it firmly.

d_call	j_call	v_call	cdr3_aa	cdr3_nt
-	TRBJ1-6	TRBV30	CAWSWVSGNSPLHF	TGTGCCTGGAGTTGGGTGTCGGGGAATTCACCCCTCCACTTT
-	TRBJ2-7	TRBV6-5	CASSYLWGYEQYF	TGTGCCAGCAGTTACCTCTGGGGATACGAGCAGTACTTC
-	TRBJ2-7	TRBV5-1	CASSLDGVSEQYF	TGCGCCAGCAGCTTGGACGGGGTGAGCGAGCAGTACTTC
TRBD2	TRBJ2-1	TRBV5-8	CASSLVAGDYNEQFF	TGTGCCAGCAGCTTGGTAGCGGGAGACTACAATGAGCAGTTCTTC
-	TRBJ2-4	TRBV30	CAWTNGFWAKNIQYF	TGTGCCTGGACAAACGGGTTCTGGGCCAAAAACATTCAGTACTTC
-	TRBJ2-3	TRBV27	CASSSWASAEDTQYF	TGTGCCAGCAGTTCTTGGGCTAGCGCGGAAGATACGCAGTATTTT
-	TRBJ2-1	TRBV7-9	CASSLVAVLSYNEQFF	TGTGCCAGCAGCTTGGTGGCGGTGCTCTCCTACAATGAGCAGTTCTTC
TRBD1	TRBJ2-1	TRBV7-6	CASSLGQGGSYNEQFF	TGTGCCAGCAGCCTCGGACAGGGCGGCTCCTACAATGAGCAGTTCTTC
-	TRBJ1-1	TRBV4-2	CASSPLIGGTEAFF	TGTGCCAGCAGCCCCCTCATAGGGGGCACTGAAGCTTTCTTT
-	TRBJ2-7	TRBV27	CASSSGGEQYF	TGTGCCAGCAGTTCTGGGGGCGAGCAGTACTTC
TRBD2	TRBJ2-1	TRBV4-1	CASSQGRGLAGGEQFF	TGCGCCAGCAGCCAAGGGAGGGGACTAGCGGGAGGGGAGCAGTTCTTC
-	TRBJ2-3	TRBV19	CASGRPSTDTQYF	TGTGCCAGTGGGCGGCCGAGCACAGATACGCAGTATTTT
-	TRBJ2-3	TRBV9	CASSPLGRWADTQYF	TGTGCCAGCAGCCCCCTGGGGAGGTGGGCAGATACGCAGTATTTT
-	TRBJ2-6	TRBV11-3	CASSLADSSGANVLTF	TGTGCCAGCAGCTTAGCTGACAGCTCTGGGGCCAACGTCCTGACTTTC
TRBD2	TRBJ2-1	TRBV27	CASSFWTSLPEQFF	TGTGCCAGCAGTTTTTGGACTAGTCTCCCTGAGCAGTTCTTC
-	TRBJ1-5	TRBV7-3	CASSLNHGGNQPQHF	TGTGCCAGCAGCTTAAATCACGGCGGGAATCAGCCCCAGCATTTT